The present entry profiles one TCR beta chain with its context. V shed 8 bases, J shed 4 bases, and the junction held 13 bases outside the gene matches. Germline V lookup: CDR1 LNHDA, CDR2 SQIVND (reference sequence). The CDR3 covers 15 residues. The data are from a study of blood T cell repertoires in COVID-19. Whole-study context: The study drew acute and convalescent COVID-19 samples from the United States, Italy and Spain. T cells, B-cell-depleted T cells, or PBMCs supplied cDNA or gDNA.

Authors' processing steps: Counts of nucleated cells, estimated from reference gene primer amplification, were obtained. Method: immunoSEQ multiplex PCR; TCRdb's copy keeps in-frame clones and lacks some. V, J and clone size are taken as reported in that table, and D and trimming were inferred from the DNA itself. The table lists 300,000 to 450,000 clones, around 85% of them singletons. The receptor was derived from a woman between 18 and 29 years old with acute or convalescent COVID-19. Sequencing input: peripheral blood. V usage is TRBV19 and J usage is TRBJ2-7, with 8 bases identical to TRBD1. DNA of the CDR3: TGTGCCAGTCCCAACCCAGGGGGCGAAGGGTACGAGCAGTACTTC. It codes for CASPNPGGEGYEQYF. The whole variable domain, remainder taken from reference TRBV19 and TRBJ2-7, is DGGITQSPKYLFRKEGQNVTLSCEQNLNHDAMYWYRQDPGQGLRLIYYSQIVNDFQKGDIAEGYSVSREKKESFPLTVTSAQKNPTAFYLCASPNPGGEGYEQYFGPGTRLTVT.